The clone carrying this T cell receptor (beta chain) has only a few counts. The data are from a study of T-cell reconstitution after alpha-beta-depleted transplantation in children. The germline gives CDR1 KGHDR, CDR2 SFDVKD. The length of the CDR3 is 14 residues. The V end lost 5 bases, the J end lost 11 bases, and 18 bases lay between the germline ends. Construction of the TCRbeta library involved unique molecular identifiers. TCRdb processed the PCR reads anew with MiXCR; each CDR3 protein has one entry. The top ten hold about two fifths of the sample, which has more than 200,000 distinct CDR3 sequences, approximately 15% seen once.

The sequences come from PBMCs, mostly from graft donor cells, collected 360 days after TCRalphabeta/CD19-depleted stem cell transplant. The gene calls are TRBV24-1 and TRBJ2-1; D may be TRBD2 (6 bases). The origin of this receptor is a male patient aged 2-10 years who had a stem cell transplant for acute lymphoblastic leukemia, so the T cells may come from the graft donor. The CDR3 loop reads CATSVVTRAGQQFF. The CDR3 DNA sequence: TGTGCCACCAGTGTGGTCACCAGGGCGGGGCAGCAGTTCTTC.